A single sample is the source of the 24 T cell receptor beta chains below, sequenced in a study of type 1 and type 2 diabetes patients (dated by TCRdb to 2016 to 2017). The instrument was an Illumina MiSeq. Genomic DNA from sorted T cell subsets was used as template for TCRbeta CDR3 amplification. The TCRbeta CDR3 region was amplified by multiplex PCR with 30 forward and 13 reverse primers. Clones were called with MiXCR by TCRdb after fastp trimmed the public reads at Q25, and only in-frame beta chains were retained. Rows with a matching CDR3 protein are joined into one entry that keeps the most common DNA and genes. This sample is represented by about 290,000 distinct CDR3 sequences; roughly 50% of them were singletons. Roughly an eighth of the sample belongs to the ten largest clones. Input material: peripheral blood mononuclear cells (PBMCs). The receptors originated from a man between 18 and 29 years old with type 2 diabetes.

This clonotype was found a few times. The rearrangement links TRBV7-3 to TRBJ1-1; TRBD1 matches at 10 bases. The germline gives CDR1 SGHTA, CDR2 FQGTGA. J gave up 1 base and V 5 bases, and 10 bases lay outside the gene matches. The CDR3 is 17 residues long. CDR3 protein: CASSTTGGFGTNTEAFF. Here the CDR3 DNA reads TGTGCCAGCAGCACGACAGGGGGCTTCGGAACGAACACTGAAGCTTTCTTT. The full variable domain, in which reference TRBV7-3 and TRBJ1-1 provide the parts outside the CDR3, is GAGVSQTPSNKVTEKGKYVELRCDPISGHTALYWYRQSLGQGPEFLIYFQGTGAADDSGLPNDRFFAVRPEGSVSTLKIQRTERGDSAVYLCASSTTGGFGTNTEAFFGQGTRLTVV.

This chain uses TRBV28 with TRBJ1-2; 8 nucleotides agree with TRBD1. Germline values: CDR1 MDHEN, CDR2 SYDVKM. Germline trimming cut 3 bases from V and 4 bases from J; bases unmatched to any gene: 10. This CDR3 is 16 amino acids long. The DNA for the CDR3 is TGTGCCAGCAGTTTTAGGGACAGGCCTCTTAGCTATGGCTACACCTTC. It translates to CASSFRDRPLSYGYTF.

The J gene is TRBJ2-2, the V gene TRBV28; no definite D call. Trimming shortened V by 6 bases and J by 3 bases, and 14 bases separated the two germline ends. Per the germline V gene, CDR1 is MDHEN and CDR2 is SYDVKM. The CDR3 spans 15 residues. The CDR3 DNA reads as TGTGCCAGCAGGTCCATCAAGAGGCACACCGGGGAGCTGTTTTTT. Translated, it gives CASRSIKRHTGELFF.

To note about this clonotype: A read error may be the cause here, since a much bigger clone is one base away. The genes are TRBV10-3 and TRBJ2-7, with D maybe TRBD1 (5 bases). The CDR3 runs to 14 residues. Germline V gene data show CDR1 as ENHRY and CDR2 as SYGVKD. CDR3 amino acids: CAIKGRARIYEQCF. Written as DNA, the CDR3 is TGTGCCATCAAAGGCAGGGCTAGGATCTACGAGCAGTGCTTC.

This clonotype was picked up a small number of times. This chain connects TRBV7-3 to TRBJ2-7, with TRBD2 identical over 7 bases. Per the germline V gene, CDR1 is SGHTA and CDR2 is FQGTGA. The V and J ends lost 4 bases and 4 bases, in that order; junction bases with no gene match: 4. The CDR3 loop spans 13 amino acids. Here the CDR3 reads CASSSGREYEQYF. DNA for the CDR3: TGTGCCAGCAGCTCCGGGCGGGAGTACGAGCAGTACTTC.

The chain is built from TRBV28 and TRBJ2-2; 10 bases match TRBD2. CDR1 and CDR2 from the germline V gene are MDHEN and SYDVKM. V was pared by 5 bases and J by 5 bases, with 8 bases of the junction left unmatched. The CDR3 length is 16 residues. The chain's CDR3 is CASSILAGARTGELFF. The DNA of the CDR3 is TGTGCCAGCAGTATTCTAGCGGGGGCCCGTACCGGGGAGCTGTTTTTT.

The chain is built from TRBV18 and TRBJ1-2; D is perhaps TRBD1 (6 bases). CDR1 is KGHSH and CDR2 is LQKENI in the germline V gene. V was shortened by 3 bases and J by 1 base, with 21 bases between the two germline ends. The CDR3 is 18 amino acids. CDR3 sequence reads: CASSPIGGPPTINYGYTF. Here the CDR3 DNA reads TGTGCCAGCTCACCCATAGGGGGACCGCCAACCATTAACTATGGCTACACCTTC. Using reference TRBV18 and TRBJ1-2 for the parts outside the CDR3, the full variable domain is NAGVMQNPRHLVRRRGQEARLRCSPMKGHSHVYWYRQLPEEGLKFMVYLQKENIIDESGMPKERFSAEFPKEGPSILRIQQVVRGDSAAYFCASSPIGGPPTINYGYTFGSGTRLTVV.

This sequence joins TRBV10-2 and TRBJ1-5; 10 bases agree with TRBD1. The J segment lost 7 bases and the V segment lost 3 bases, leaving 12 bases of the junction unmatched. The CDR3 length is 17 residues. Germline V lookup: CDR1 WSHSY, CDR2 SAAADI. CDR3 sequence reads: CASSDLPMTGGGQPQHF. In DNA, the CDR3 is TGCGCCAGCAGTGACCTACCGATGACAGGGGGCGGCCAGCCCCAGCATTTT.

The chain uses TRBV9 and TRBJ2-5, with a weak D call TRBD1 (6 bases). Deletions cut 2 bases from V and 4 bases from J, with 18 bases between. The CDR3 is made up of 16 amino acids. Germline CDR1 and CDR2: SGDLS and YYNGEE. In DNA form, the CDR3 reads TGTGCCAGCAGCGTGGCTCAGTCGGGCAGGGGAGAGACCCAGTACTTC. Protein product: CASSVAQSGRGETQYF.

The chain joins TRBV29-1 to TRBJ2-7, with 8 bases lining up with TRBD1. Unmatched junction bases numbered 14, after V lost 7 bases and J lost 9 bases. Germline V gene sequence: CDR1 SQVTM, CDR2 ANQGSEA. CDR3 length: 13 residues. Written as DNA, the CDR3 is TGCAGCGCCCAGGAAGGACAGGGTGGTTGGCAGTACTTC. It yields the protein CSAQEGQGGWQYF.

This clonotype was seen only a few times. Here the CDR3 reads CASSKQGSEQPQHF. The CDR3 DNA follows: TGTGCCAGCAGTAAACAGGGATCGGAACAGCCCCAGCATTTT. V usage is TRBV25-1 and J usage is TRBJ1-5; TRBD1 might be the D (6 bases). Germline V lookup: CDR1 MGHDK, CDR2 SYGVNS. This CDR3 is built from 14 residues. V lost 5 bases and J lost 7, with 15 bases in between.

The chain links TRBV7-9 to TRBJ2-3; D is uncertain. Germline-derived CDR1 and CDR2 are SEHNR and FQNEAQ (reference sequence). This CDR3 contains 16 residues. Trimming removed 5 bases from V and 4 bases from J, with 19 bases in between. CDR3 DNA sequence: TGTGCCAGCAGCCCCGGTGTTGGCCATCGCGCAGATACGCAGTATTTT. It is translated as CASSPGVGHRADTQYF.

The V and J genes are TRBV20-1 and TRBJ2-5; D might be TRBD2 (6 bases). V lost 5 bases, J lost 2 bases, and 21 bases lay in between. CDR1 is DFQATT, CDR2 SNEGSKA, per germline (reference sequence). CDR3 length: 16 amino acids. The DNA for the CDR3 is TGCAGTGCTTTCTCGGCGATGGGAGGACTACAAGAGACCCAGTACTTC. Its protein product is CSAFSAMGGLQETQYF.

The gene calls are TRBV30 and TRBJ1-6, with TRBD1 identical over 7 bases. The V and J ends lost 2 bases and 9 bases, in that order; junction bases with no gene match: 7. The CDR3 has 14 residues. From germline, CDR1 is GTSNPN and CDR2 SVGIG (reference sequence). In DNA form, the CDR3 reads TGTGCCTGGAGTTCCGACAGGGTTATTTCACCCCTCCACTTT. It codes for CAWSSDRVISPLHF.

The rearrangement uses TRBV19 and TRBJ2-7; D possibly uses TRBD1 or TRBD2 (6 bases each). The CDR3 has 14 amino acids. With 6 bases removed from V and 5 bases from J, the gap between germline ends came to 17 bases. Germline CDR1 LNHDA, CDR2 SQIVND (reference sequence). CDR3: CASSKRGTVNEQYF. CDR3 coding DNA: TGTGCCAGTAGCAAAAGGGGGACTGTTAACGAGCAGTACTTC.

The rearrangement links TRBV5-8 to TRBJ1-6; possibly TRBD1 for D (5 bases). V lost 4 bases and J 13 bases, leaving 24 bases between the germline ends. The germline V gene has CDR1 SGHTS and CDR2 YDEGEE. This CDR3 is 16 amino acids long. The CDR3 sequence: CASSREGVRVGAPLHF. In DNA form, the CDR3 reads TGTGCCAGCAGCAGAGAAGGGGTCAGGGTCGGGGCGCCCCTCCACTTT.

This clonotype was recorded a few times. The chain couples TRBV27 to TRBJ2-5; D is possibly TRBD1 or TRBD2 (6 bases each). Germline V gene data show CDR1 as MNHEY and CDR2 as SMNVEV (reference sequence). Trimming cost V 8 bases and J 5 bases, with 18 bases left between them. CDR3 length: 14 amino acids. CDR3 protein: CASGVSSGAETQYF. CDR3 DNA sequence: TGTGCCAGCGGAGTTAGTTCGGGGGCTGAGACCCAGTACTTC.

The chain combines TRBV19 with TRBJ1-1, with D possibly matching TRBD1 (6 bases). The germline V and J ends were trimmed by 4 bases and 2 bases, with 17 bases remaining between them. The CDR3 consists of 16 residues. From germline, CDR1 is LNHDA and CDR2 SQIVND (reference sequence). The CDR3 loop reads CASSTRRGGFNTEAFF. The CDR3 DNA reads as TGTGCCAGTAGTACCCGGAGGGGGGGATTTAACACTGAAGCTTTCTTT.

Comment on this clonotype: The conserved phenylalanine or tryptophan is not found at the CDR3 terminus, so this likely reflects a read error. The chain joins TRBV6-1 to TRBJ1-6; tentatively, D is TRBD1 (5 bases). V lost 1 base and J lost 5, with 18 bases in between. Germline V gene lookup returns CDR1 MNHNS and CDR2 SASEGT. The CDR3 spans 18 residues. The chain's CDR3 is CASSEGLLGTDDNSPLHS. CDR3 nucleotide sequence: TGTGCCAGCAGTGAAGGTCTCTTGGGGACCGACGATAATTCACCCCTCCACTCT.

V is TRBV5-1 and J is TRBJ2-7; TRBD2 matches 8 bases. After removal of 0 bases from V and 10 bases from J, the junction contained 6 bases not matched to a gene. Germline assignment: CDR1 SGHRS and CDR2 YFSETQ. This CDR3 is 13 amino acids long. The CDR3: CASSLAWTSSQYF. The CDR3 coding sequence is TGCGCCAGCAGCTTGGCCTGGACTAGCAGTCAGTACTTC.

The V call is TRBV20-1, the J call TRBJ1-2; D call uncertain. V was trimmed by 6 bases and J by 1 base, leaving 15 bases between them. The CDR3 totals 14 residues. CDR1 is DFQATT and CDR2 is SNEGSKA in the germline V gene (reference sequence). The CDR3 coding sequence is TGCAGTGCCCCTGGAGGGAGGGTTAACTATGGCTACACCTTC. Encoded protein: CSAPGGRVNYGYTF.

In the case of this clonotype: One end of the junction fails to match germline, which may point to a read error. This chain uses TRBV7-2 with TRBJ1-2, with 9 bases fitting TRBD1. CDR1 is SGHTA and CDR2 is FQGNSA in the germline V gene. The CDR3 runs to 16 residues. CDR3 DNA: TGCGCCAGCAGCCAAGAACGGACAGGGGCGCAGAATGGCTACACCTTC. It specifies CASSQERTGAQNGYTF.

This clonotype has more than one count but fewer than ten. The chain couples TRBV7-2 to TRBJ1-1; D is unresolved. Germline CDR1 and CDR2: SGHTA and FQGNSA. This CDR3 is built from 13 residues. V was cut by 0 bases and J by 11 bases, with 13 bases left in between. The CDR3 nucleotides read TGTGCCAGCAGCTTAGCTATCGGGAGGAGGGCTTTCTTT. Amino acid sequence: CASSLAIGRRAFF.

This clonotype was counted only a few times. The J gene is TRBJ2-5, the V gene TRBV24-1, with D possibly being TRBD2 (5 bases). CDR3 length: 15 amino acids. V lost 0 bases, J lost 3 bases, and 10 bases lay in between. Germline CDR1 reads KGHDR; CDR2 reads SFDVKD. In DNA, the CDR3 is TGTGCCACCAGTGATTTGGCCAGCGGAGAAGAGACCCAGTACTTC. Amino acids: CATSDLASGEETQYF.